This T cell receptor (beta chain) appears in the sequencing data of a study of T cell repertoires in cytomegalovirus infection. Findings of the study overall: Clonotypes of TCR beta that were HLA-C-restricted and CMV-specific dominated the ex vivo response.

The CDR3 spans 12 residues. From germline, CDR1 is DFQATT and CDR2 SNEGSKA (reference sequence). Trimming pared 5 bases from V and 6 bases from J, leaving 11 bases between. This clonotype was seen only a few times. The target antigen is unknown. TCRdb re-called the reads with MiXCR, one entry per CDR3 protein. The sample lists 300,000 to 400,000 distinct CDR3 sequences, about 29% occurring once. This TCR was recovered from a human donor in good health (CMV status not recorded). Some clones in this sample may be carry-over from other donors' samples. The rearrangement uses TRBV20-1 and TRBJ1-5; D unresolved. This material consisted of cultured PBMCs, taken from culture after CMV antigen stimulation. The CDR3 sequence is CSAGGGIQPQHF. CDR3 DNA: TGCAGTGCTGGCGGAGGGATTCAGCCCCAGCATTTT.